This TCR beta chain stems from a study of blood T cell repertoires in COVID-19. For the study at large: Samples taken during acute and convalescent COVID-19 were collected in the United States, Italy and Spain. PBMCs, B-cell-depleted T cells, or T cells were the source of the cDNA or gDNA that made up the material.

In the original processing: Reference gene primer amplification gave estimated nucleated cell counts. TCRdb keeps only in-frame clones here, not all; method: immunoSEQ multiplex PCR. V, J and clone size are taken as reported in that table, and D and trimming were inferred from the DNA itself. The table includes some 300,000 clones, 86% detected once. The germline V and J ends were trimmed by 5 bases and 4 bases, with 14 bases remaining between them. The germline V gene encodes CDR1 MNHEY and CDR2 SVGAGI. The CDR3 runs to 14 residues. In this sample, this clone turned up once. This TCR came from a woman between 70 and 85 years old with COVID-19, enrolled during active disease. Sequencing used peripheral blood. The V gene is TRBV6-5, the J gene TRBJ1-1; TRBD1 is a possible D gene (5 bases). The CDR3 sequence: CASSPNQGGTEAFF. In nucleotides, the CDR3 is TGTGCCAGCAGTCCGAATCAGGGAGGCACTGAAGCTTTCTTT.